A single sample is the source of the 18 T cell receptor beta chains below, sequenced in a study of cytomegalovirus exposure and HLA in healthy donors. Both 60 Vbeta primers and 13 Jbeta primers went into the PCR. Assay used: immunoSEQ multiplex PCR; TCRdb lists only in-frame clones, some missing. The top ten clones hold about a tenth of a sample with 150,000 to 200,000 clones, 80% of them seen once. The material sequenced was PBMCs. Receptors were obtained from a man younger than 30 in good health and CMV-seropositive.

J is TRBJ1-3 and V is TRBV19; D is unclear. The germline V and J ends were trimmed by 3 bases and 0 bases, with 15 bases remaining between them. This CDR3 has 17 residues. In germline, CDR1 is LNHDA, CDR2 SQIVND (reference sequence). The CDR3 nucleotides are TGTGCCAGTAGTATGACATTGAGGGTGATCTCTGGAAACACCATATATTTT. This gives the protein CASSMTLRVISGNTIYF.

The genes are TRBV5-4 and TRBJ1-2; D is uncertain. This CDR3 has 17 residues. Trimming pared 0 bases from V and 6 bases from J, leaving 21 bases between. Germline CDR1 and CDR2: SGHNT and YYREEE (reference sequence). The CDR3 loop reads CASSLDGGERWRDGYTF. Here the CDR3 DNA reads TGTGCCAGCAGCTTGGATGGCGGGGAGCGGTGGAGGGATGGCTACACCTTC.

The chain carries TRBV27 and TRBJ2-7; 7 bases fit TRBD1. Unmatched junction bases numbered 4, after V lost 6 bases and J lost 2 bases. Germline loops: CDR1 MNHEY, CDR2 SMNVEV (reference sequence). This CDR3 spans 13 amino acids. For the CDR3, the DNA is TGTGCCAGCAGAGGACAGGATACCTACGAGCAGTACTTC. Its protein is CASRGQDTYEQYF.

The chain uses TRBV5-4 and TRBJ2-7; TRBD1 matches 9 bases. The germline CDR1 and CDR2 sequences are SGHNT and YYREEE (reference sequence). The junction had 5 bases not matched to a gene; V was cut back by 4 bases and J by 3 bases. The CDR3 contains 14 residues. The CDR3 is CASSPGTGLYEQYF. The CDR3 bases are TGTGCCAGCAGCCCCGGGACAGGGCTCTACGAGCAGTACTTC.

The gene calls are TRBV6-6 and TRBJ2-2, with 11 bases lining up with TRBD1. Per germline, CDR1 MNHNY and CDR2 SVGAGI (reference sequence). V lost 7 bases to trimming and J lost 5 bases; unmatched junction nucleotides: 6. The CDR3 has 15 residues. The CDR3 nucleotides are TGTGCCAGCATAGGACAGGGGGCAGGAACCGGGGAGCTGTTTTTT. Translating gives CASIGQGAGTGELFF.

This clone has only one observation. J is TRBJ1-1 and V is TRBV29-1; 9 bases fit TRBD1. This CDR3 contains 14 residues. Germline CDR1 SQVTM, CDR2 ANQGSEA. J gave up 1 base and V 6 bases, and 6 bases lay outside the gene matches. The CDR3 reads CSVPPGQGNTEAFF. The CDR3 DNA reads TGCAGCGTGCCCCCGGGACAGGGGAACACTGAAGCTTTCTTT.

The chain employs TRBV6-5 and TRBJ1-2; tentative D call: TRBD1 (5 bases). Germline loops: CDR1 MNHEY, CDR2 SVGAGI. There are 13 residues in the CDR3. Between the trimmed V and J ends, which lost 5 bases and 3 bases, there was a span of 10 bases. CDR3 DNA sequence: TGTGCCAGCAGTCCCAGGGCAGACTATGGCTACACCTTC. It yields the protein CASSPRADYGYTF.

The chain links TRBV27 to TRBJ2-7; D uncertain. The CDR3 is 15 amino acids. CDR1 is MNHEY, CDR2 SMNVEV, per germline (reference sequence). Trimming took 2 bases from V and 4 from J, leaving 15 bases between them. The CDR3 DNA is TGTGCCAGCAGTTTAAACGGCTTCGGGTTATACGAGCAGTACTTC. Translating gives CASSLNGFGLYEQYF.

This chain uses TRBV5-1 with TRBJ2-7, with D possibly being TRBD2 (6 bases). Trimming removed 10 bases at V and 4 bases at J, with 24 bases between. Germline lookup yields CDR1 SGHRS and CDR2 YFSETQ. The CDR3 is 15 amino acids. The CDR3 reads CAGSRGDTLGYEQYF. In DNA form, the CDR3 reads TGCGCCGGCTCGCGGGGTGACACTCTTGGTTACGAGCAGTACTTC. Complete variable domain (other parts from reference TRBV5-1 and TRBJ2-7): KAGVTQTPRYLIKTRGQQVTLSCSPISGHRSVSWYQQTPGQGLQFLFEYFSETQRNKGNFPGRFSGRQFSNSRSEMNVSTLELGDSALYLCAGSRGDTLGYEQYFGPGTRLTVT.

This rearrangement joins TRBV19 to TRBJ2-1; 11 bases agree with TRBD2. CDR3 length: 18 residues. With V trimmed by 0 bases and J by 1 base, 5 bases remained unmatched. Germline values: CDR1 LNHDA, CDR2 SQIVND (reference sequence). This CDR3 reads CASSIDRLAGLSYNEQFF. CDR3 DNA: TGTGCCAGTAGTATAGACAGACTAGCGGGACTTTCCTACAATGAGCAGTTCTTC. Variable domain in full (rest from reference TRBV19 and TRBJ2-1): DGGITQSPKYLFRKEGQNVTLSCEQNLNHDAMYWYRQDPGQGLRLIYYSQIVNDFQKGDIAEGYSVSREKKESFPLTVTSAQKNPTAFYLCASSIDRLAGLSYNEQFFGPGTRLTVL.

This chain joins TRBV5-8 and TRBJ1-5; TRBD1 matches at 8 bases. Looked up from germline, CDR1 is SGHTS and CDR2 is YDEGEE. The V gene end was trimmed by 4 bases and the J gene end by 2 bases; junction bases not matched to a gene: 5. The CDR3 is 15 residues long. The CDR3 bases are TGTGCCAGCAGCATCAGGGGGCGCGGCAATCAGCCCCAGCATTTT. Translated: CASSIRGRGNQPQHF.

The rearrangement uses TRBV4-3 and TRBJ2-5; tentative D call: TRBD1 (5 bases). Trimming shortened V by 4 bases and J by 1 base, and 16 bases separated the two germline ends. The CDR3 consists of 16 residues. Germline V gene sequence: CDR1 LGHNA, CDR2 YSLEER. CDR3 in amino acids: CASSPSIWGTQETQYF. CDR3 in DNA: TGCGCCAGCAGCCCAAGTATTTGGGGCACCCAAGAGACCCAGTACTTC.

The chain is built from TRBV30 and TRBJ2-1; 10 nucleotides match TRBD1. CDR3 length: 12 residues. The junction had 8 bases not matched to a gene; V was cut back by 4 bases and J by 14 bases. Per the germline V gene, CDR1 is GTSNPN and CDR2 is SVGIG (reference sequence). The CDR3 loop reads CAWTFGGTGEFF. CDR3 in DNA: TGTGCCTGGACCTTCGGCGGGACAGGGGAGTTCTTC.

V is TRBV7-6 and J is TRBJ1-1; D is undetermined. Germline assignment: CDR1 SGHVS and CDR2 FNYEAQ. This CDR3 comprises 15 residues. Trimming shortened V by 1 base and J by 2 bases, and 11 bases separated the two germline ends. The CDR3 DNA reads TGTGCCAGCAGCTTAGGTACAGCCTTTAACACTGAAGCTTTCTTT. Amino acid sequence: CASSLGTAFNTEAFF.

The J gene is TRBJ2-7, the V gene TRBV10-3; TRBD1 matches 9 bases. In germline, CDR1 is ENHRY, CDR2 SYGVKD. With 5 bases clipped from V and 0 bases from J, the junction kept 2 bases outside the gene matches. This CDR3 region has 14 residues. CDR3: CAISRTGDSYEQYF. The CDR3 DNA sequence: TGTGCCATCAGTAGGACAGGGGACTCCTACGAGCAGTACTTC.

The chain recombines TRBV28 with TRBJ1-1, with D perhaps TRBD1 (6 bases). Germline V gene lookup returns CDR1 MDHEN and CDR2 SYDVKM. With 8 bases removed from V and 1 base from J, the gap between germline ends came to 26 bases. This CDR3 spans 18 amino acids. This chain's CDR3 is CASYKPRGGLEENTEAFF. CDR3 bases: TGTGCCAGCTATAAACCGAGGGGGGGGCTCGAGGAGAACACTGAAGCTTTCTTT.

The chain employs TRBV11-2 and TRBJ2-7, with D unresolved. V shed 3 bases and J shed 4 bases, with 7 bases lying between them. The germline V gene encodes CDR1 SGHAT and CDR2 FQNNGV. The CDR3 sequence is 12 residues long. The CDR3 sequence: CASSFSQYEQYF. CDR3 nucleotides: TGTGCCAGCAGCTTCTCCCAGTACGAGCAGTACTTC.

V gene TRBV6-6 combines with J gene TRBJ2-3; TRBD2 matches 9 bases. Trimming took 0 bases from V and 3 from J; bases not matched to a gene: 4. This CDR3 comprises 16 residues. Germline V CDR1 and CDR2: MNHNY, SVGAGI (reference sequence). CDR3 loop: CASSYSGGRATDTQYF. The CDR3 region has the DNA TGTGCCAGCAGTTACTCTGGCGGGAGGGCGACAGATACGCAGTATTTT.